The text below deals with one T cell receptor (beta chain). These data belong to a study of blood T cell repertoires in COVID-19. Overall study context: Donors in the United States, Italy and Spain gave samples during acute or convalescent COVID-19. T cells, B-cell-depleted T cells, or PBMCs supplied cDNA or gDNA.

The authors' processing: Amplified reference gene primers provided the basis for estimating nucleated cell counts. Profiled with immunoSEQ multiplex PCR; TCRdb holds only in-frame clones, not every one. Clone size and the V and J calls come from that table; the DNA yielded D and trimming. The table records about 120,000 clones, about 87% of them present only once. The CDR3 runs 14 residues. Germline V gene sequence: CDR1 SGHDN, CDR2 FVKESK. The V segment lost 4 bases and the J segment 11 bases; nucleotides outside the gene matches: 6. Specimen: peripheral blood. This chain connects TRBV14 to TRBJ1-6; 9 positions agree with TRBD1. The clonotype originates from a woman aged 50 to 60 with acute or convalescent COVID-19. In nucleotides, the CDR3 is TGTGCCAGCAGCCTGGGACAGGGCTCTACACCCCTCCACTTT. It translates to CASSLGQGSTPLHF.